One and the same sample provided the 15 T cell receptor beta chains below, sequenced in a study of type 1 regulatory T cells. No antigens are known for them. TCRdb re-analysed the reads in MiXCR, keeping a single row per CDR3 protein. The sample lists under 75,000 distinct CDR3 sequences; about a fifth were seen once. Study results and caveats: Tr1 cells had a more restricted TCR repertoire than non-Tr1 cells.

The specimen sequenced was cultured type 1 regulatory T (Tr1) cells, either the whole culture or a sorted fraction (not recorded which). The receptors were sampled from a human donor in good health.

This chain joins TRBV4-1 and TRBJ2-5; D not certain. This CDR3 has 13 amino acids. From germline, CDR1 is MGHRA and CDR2 YSYEKL. Trimming took off 1 base at V and 5 bases at J, with 8 bases between the two ends. The CDR3 reads CASSQVTLETQYF. The CDR3 bases are TGCGCCAGCAGCCAAGTTACGCTGGAGACCCAGTACTTC.

This clonotype was recorded a few times. This chain connects TRBV5-1 to TRBJ2-2; D is unclear. The V end lost 0 bases, the J end lost 5 bases, and 8 bases lay between the germline ends. The germline V gene encodes CDR1 SGHRS and CDR2 YFSETQ. The CDR3 contains 14 residues. CDR3 residues: CASSLGTATGELFF. The CDR3 DNA sequence: TGCGCCAGCAGCTTGGGGACGGCAACCGGGGAGCTGTTTTTT.

The rearrangement uses TRBV20-1 and TRBJ2-2, with D hard to call. Germline CDR1 DFQATT, CDR2 SNEGSKA (reference sequence). The V end lost 6 bases, the J end lost 7 bases, and 12 bases lay between the germline ends. The CDR3 runs 12 residues. The CDR3 loop reads CSAYDPGGELFF. In nucleotides, the CDR3 is TGCAGTGCGTACGATCCTGGCGGGGAGCTGTTTTTT.

The J gene is TRBJ2-2, the V gene TRBV30; D possibly corresponds to TRBD2 (5 bases). The germline V gene has CDR1 GTSNPN and CDR2 SVGIG (reference sequence). The CDR3 consists of 12 residues. In nucleotides, the CDR3 is TGTGGCTGCCAGGAGGACACCGGGGAGCTGTTTTTT. Its protein is CGCQEDTGELFF. The variable domain in full, completed from reference TRBV30 and TRBJ2-2, reads SQTIHQWPATLVQPVGSPLSLECTVEGTSNPNLYWYRQAAGRGLQLLFYSVGIGQISSEVPQNLSASRPQDRQFILSSKKLLLSDSGFYLCGCQEDTGELFFGEGSRLTVL.

The chain recombines TRBV3-1 with TRBJ2-1; TRBD2 aligns across 9 bases. Trimming removed 5 bases from V and 0 bases from J; junction bases left unmatched: 8. The CDR3 sequence is 17 residues long. The V gene's germline CDR1 is LGHDT and CDR2 YNNKEL (reference sequence). In DNA, the CDR3 is TGTGCCAGCAGCAGAAATTTAGCGGGAGTCTCCTACAATGAGCAGTTCTTC. This codes for CASSRNLAGVSYNEQFF.

The chain is built from TRBV25-1 and TRBJ2-3, with 9 bases identical to TRBD2. CDR1 is MGHDK and CDR2 is SYGVNS in the germline V gene. This CDR3 spans 15 amino acids. The junction had 7 bases not matched to a gene; V was cut back by 3 bases and J by 6 bases. The CDR3 loop reads CASSDGGRAGDTQYF. DNA for the CDR3: TGTGCCAGCAGTGATGGCGGGAGGGCCGGGGATACGCAGTATTTT.

This clonotype has just a few counts. The chain recombines TRBV19 with TRBJ1-5, with 8 bases identical to TRBD1. Germline V gene lookup returns CDR1 LNHDA and CDR2 SQIVND (reference sequence). The CDR3 has 15 amino acids. The J segment lost 0 bases and the V segment lost 7 bases, leaving 5 bases of the junction unmatched. The CDR3 DNA reads TGTGCCAGTACAGGGGGCAGTTATAGCAATCAGCCCCAGCATTTT. This translates into CASTGGSYSNQPQHF.

The CDR3 DNA is TGCAGTGCTAGAGATCAGGGATCCAGCGGGAGGATAAATACGCAGTATTTT. Its protein product is CSARDQGSSGRINTQYF. This rearrangement joins TRBV20-1 to TRBJ2-3; 9 bases are a match to TRBD2. The germline V gene encodes CDR1 DFQATT and CDR2 SNEGSKA (reference sequence). Trimming at V came to 0 bases and at J to 7 bases, leaving 14 bases not matched to a gene. The CDR3 length is 17 residues.

The chain uses TRBV29-1 and TRBJ2-7; 12 bases match TRBD1. The CDR3 has 13 amino acids. The trim removed 3 bases at V and 7 bases at J, leaving 4 bases unmatched. The V gene's germline CDR1 is SQVTM and CDR2 ANQGSEA. CDR3: CSVEGQGAKEQYF. CDR3 bases: TGCAGCGTTGAGGGACAGGGGGCGAAAGAGCAGTACTTC.

This clonotype has only a few counts. This chain uses TRBV28 with TRBJ1-2; D not resolved. Trimming removed 7 bases from V and 1 base from J, with 10 bases in between. Germline-derived CDR1 and CDR2 are MDHEN and SYDVKM. There are 13 residues in the CDR3. In DNA form, the CDR3 reads TGTGCCAGCATAGGGTCCAATAACTATGGCTACACCTTC. It codes for CASIGSNNYGYTF.

This clonotype was seen a handful of times. V and J are TRBV20-1 and TRBJ1-2, with D possibly matching TRBD1 (5 bases). Trimming removed 4 bases from V and 11 bases from J, with 14 bases in between. Per germline, CDR1 DFQATT and CDR2 SNEGSKA (reference sequence). The CDR3 extends over 11 amino acids. Here the CDR3 DNA reads TGCAGTGCTACCTCCGGGAGGGGTTACACCTTC. As protein: CSATSGRGYTF.

V usage is TRBV7-3 and J usage is TRBJ2-7; D may be TRBD2 (7 bases). The CDR3 runs to 15 residues. Trimming left V 5 bases short and J 2 bases short, with 16 bases between. Germline lookup yields CDR1 SGHTA and CDR2 FQGTGA. As DNA, the CDR3 is TGTGCCAGCAGCCCCTTTGGGGGGGCGGCCTACGAGCAGTACTTC. It specifies CASSPFGGAAYEQYF.

Comment on this clonotype: At one end, the junction sequence differs from germline, possibly due to a read error. J is TRBJ2-7 and V is TRBV24-1; D is possibly TRBD1 (6 bases). Germline V CDR1 and CDR2: KGHDR, SFDVKD. The CDR3 has 14 residues. This chain's CDR3 is CVTSPSRGPYEQYF. DNA for the CDR3: TGTGTCACCAGTCCTTCCAGGGGACCCTACGAGCAGTACTTC.

This sequence joins TRBV3-1 and TRBJ2-5; 9 nucleotides line up with TRBD2. The V segment lost 3 bases and the J segment 2 bases; nucleotides outside the gene matches: 4. Per the germline V gene, CDR1 is LGHDT and CDR2 is YNNKEL (reference sequence). The CDR3 covers 15 residues. Here the CDR3 DNA reads TGTGCCAGCAGCCAGCAAGCGGGAGGTCAAGAGACCCAGTACTTC. The encoded protein is CASSQQAGGQETQYF.

V and J are TRBV20-1 and TRBJ2-1; 7 bases are shared with TRBD2. V lost 0 bases, J lost 5 bases, and 10 bases stayed unmatched. Germline V gene data show CDR1 as DFQATT and CDR2 as SNEGSKA (reference sequence). The CDR3 is made up of 16 amino acids. The CDR3 nucleotides are TGCAGTGCTAGAGATGTTGGCGGGAGATTGAACAATGAGCAGTTCTTC. Protein product: CSARDVGGRLNNEQFF.